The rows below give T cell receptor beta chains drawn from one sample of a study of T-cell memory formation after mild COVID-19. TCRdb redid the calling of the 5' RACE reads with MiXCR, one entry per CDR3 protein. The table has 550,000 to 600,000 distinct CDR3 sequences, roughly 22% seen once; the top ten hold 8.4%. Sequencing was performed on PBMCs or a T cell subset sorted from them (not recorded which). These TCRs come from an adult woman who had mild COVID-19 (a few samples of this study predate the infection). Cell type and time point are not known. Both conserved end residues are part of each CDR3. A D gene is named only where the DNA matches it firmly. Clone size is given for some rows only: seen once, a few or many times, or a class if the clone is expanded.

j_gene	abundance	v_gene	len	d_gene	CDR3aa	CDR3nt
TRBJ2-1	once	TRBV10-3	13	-	CAISESLSHEQFF	TGTGCCATCAGTGAGTCCCTCTCGCATGAGCAGTTCTTC
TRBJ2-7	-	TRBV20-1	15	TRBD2	CSARDLTSGGYEQYF	TGCAGTGCTAGAGATCTGACTAGCGGGGGCTACGAGCAGTACTTC
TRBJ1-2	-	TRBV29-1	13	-	CSVVNAANYGYTF	TGCAGCGTTGTTAATGCTGCCAACTATGGCTACACCTTC
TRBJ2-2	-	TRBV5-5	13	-	CASSLRQAGELFF	TGTGCCAGCAGCTTGAGACAGGCCGGGGAGCTGTTTTTT
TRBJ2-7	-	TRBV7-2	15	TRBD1	CASSFPGTVGYEQYF	TGTGCCAGCAGCTTTCCCGGGACAGTGGGCTACGAGCAGTACTTC
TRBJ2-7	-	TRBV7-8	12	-	CASSLTRGEQYF	TGTGCCAGCAGCTTAACTCGGGGGGAGCAGTACTTC
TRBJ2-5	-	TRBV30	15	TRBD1	CAWSPGDRDQETQYF	TGTGCCTGGAGTCCGGGGGACAGGGACCAAGAGACCCAGTACTTC
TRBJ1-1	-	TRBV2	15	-	CASSEFGSLNTEAFF	TGTGCCAGCAGTGAATTTGGTTCGTTGAACACTGAAGCTTTCTTT
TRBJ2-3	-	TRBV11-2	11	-	CASSLSNTQYF	TGTGCCAGCAGCTTATCAAATACGCAGTATTTT
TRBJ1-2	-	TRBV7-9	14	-	CASSLGAFRDGYTF	TGTGCCAGCAGCTTAGGGGCCTTCAGAGATGGCTACACCTTC
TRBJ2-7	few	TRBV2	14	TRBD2	CASSTSGNSYEQYF	TGTGCCAGCAGTACTAGCGGCAACTCCTACGAGCAGTACTTC
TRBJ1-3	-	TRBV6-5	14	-	CASSRDISGNTIYF	TGTGCCAGCAGTCGGGACATCTCTGGAAACACCATATATTTT
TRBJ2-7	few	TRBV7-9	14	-	CASSLIPVDYEQYF	TGTGCCAGCAGCTTAATCCCGGTCGACTACGAGCAGTACTTC
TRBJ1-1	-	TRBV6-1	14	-	CASTREVMNTEAFF	TGTGCCAGCACTCGGGAGGTAATGAACACTGAAGCTTTCTTT
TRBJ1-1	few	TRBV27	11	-	CAVQFNTEAFF	TGTGCCGTACAGTTCAACACTGAAGCTTTCTTT
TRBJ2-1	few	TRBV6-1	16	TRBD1	CASSDPGQGFHNEQFF	TGTGCCAGCAGTGATCCGGGACAGGGGTTCCACAATGAGCAGTTCTTC
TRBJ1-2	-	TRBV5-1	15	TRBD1	CASSPGTGHSYGYTF	TGCGCCAGCAGCCCAGGGACAGGGCATTCCTATGGCTACACCTTC
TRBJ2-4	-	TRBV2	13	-	CASFSSSKNIQYF	TGTGCCAGCTTTAGCTCATCCAAAAACATTCAGTACTTC
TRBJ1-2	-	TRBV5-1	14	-	CASSLVAGSYGYTF	TGCGCCAGCAGCTTGGTGGCAGGGAGTTATGGCTACACCTTC
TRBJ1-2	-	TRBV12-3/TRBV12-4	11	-	CASSLGLYYTF	TGTGCCAGCAGTTTAGGTCTTTACTACACCTTC
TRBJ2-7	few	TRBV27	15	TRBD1	CASSLTGTGGDEQYF	TGTGCCAGCAGTCTAACCGGGACAGGGGGGGACGAGCAGTACTTC
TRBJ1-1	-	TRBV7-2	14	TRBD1	CASSPTGVRAEAFF	TGTGCCAGCAGCCCAACAGGGGTGAGGGCTGAAGCTTTCTTT
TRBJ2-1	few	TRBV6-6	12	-	CASSYVDGEQFF	TGTGCCAGCAGTTACGTCGATGGTGAGCAGTTCTTC
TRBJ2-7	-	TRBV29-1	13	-	CSARLGLSYEQYF	TGCAGCGCACGACTAGGTCTCTCCTACGAGCAGTACTTC
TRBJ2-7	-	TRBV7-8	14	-	CASSSRTLPYEQYF	TGTGCCAGCAGCTCGCGCACCCTACCCTACGAGCAGTACTTC
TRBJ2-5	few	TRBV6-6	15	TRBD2	CASNGLAGGIETQYF	TGTGCCAGCAATGGACTAGCGGGGGGGATCGAGACCCAGTACTTC
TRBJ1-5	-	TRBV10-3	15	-	CAISEWGGSNQPQHF	TGTGCCATCAGTGAATGGGGAGGAAGCAATCAGCCCCAGCATTTT
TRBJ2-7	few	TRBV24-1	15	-	CATIFGPSPDYEQYF	TGTGCCACCATCTTCGGGCCGTCTCCGGACTACGAGCAGTACTTC
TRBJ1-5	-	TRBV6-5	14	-	CASSSGVSSQPQHF	TGTGCCAGCAGTTCGGGGGTTTCCTCTCAGCCCCAGCATTTT
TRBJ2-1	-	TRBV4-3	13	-	CASSPVRRNEQFF	TGCGCCAGCAGCCCAGTAAGGCGTAATGAGCAGTTCTTC
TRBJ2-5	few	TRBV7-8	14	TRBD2	CASSITSGGQTQYF	TGTGCCAGCAGCATAACTAGCGGGGGGCAGACCCAGTACTTC
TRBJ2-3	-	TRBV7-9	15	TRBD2	CASSSGLAEADTQYF	TGTGCCAGCAGCTCGGGACTAGCCGAGGCAGATACGCAGTATTTT
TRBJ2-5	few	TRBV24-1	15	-	CATSDLGGPQETQYF	TGTGCCACCAGTGATTTGGGGGGACCCCAAGAGACCCAGTACTTC
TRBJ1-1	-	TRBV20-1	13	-	CSARSRGDTEAFF	TGCAGTGCTAGGAGTAGAGGGGACACTGAAGCTTTCTTT
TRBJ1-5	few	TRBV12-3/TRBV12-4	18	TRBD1	CASSAGTGYGVGNQPQHF	TGTGCCAGCAGTGCCGGGACAGGGTACGGCGTGGGGAATCAGCCCCAGCATTTT
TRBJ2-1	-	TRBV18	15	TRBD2	CASAATSGNYNEQFF	TGTGCCAGCGCTGCGACTAGCGGTAATTACAATGAGCAGTTCTTC
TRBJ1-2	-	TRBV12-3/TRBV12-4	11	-	CASSPTRSYTF	TGTGCCAGCAGCCCCACTCGGAGCTACACCTTC
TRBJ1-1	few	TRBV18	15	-	CASSPDVRGLVEAFF	TGTGCCAGCTCACCCGATGTTCGGGGGCTTGTTGAAGCTTTCTTT
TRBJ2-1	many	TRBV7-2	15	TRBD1	CASSLDRATHNEQFF	TGTGCCAGCAGCTTGGACAGGGCCACCCACAATGAGCAGTTCTTC
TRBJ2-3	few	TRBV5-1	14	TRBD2	CASSTGLARDTQYF	TGCGCCAGCAGCACGGGACTAGCTCGGGATACGCAGTATTTT
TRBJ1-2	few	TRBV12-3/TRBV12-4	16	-	CASSPPGREGSYGYTF	TGTGCCAGCAGTCCCCCTGGGAGGGAGGGATCATATGGCTACACCTTC
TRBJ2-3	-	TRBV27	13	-	CASSWDSTDTQYF	TGTGCCAGCAGTTGGGACAGCACAGATACGCAGTATTTT
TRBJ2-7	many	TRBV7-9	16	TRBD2	CASSPIAGGWTYEQYF	TGTGCCAGCAGCCCGATAGCGGGAGGGTGGACCTACGAGCAGTACTTC